This T cell receptor beta chain was documented in a study of identical twins. The J segment lost 7 bases and the V segment lost 2 bases, leaving 10 bases of the junction unmatched. This CDR3 contains 17 residues. Germline V lookup: CDR1 KGHDR, CDR2 SFDVKD. This clonotype appeared a few times. Unique molecular identifiers were present on the cDNA, and a universal primer site came from template switching. TCRdb independently ran MiXCR on the 5' RACE reads; one entry per CDR3 protein. This repertoire shows around 960,000 distinct CDR3 sequences, 9% to 15% found once; its top ten account for 1.5% to 2%. This sample was also put to use in a study of yellow fever vaccine responses in identical twins.

The receptor was derived from a woman aged 18-30 years in good health. The V gene is TRBV24-1, the J gene TRBJ2-2; 9 bases line up with TRBD2. The sequenced sample consisted of PBMCs. CDR3 sequence: CATSDSPLAGAIGELFF. The DNA of the CDR3 is TGTGCCACCAGTGATTCACCCTTAGCGGGAGCGATCGGGGAGCTGTTTTTT.